Here is one TCR beta chain with its context. The target of this receptor is not known. Base qualities are not at hand, and no much larger clone is one base apart. The source of the sample is a study of blood T cell repertoires in COVID-19 (dated by TCRdb to about 2020). Regarding the study in general: Samples covering the acute and convalescent phases of COVID-19 were provided by collaborators in the United States, Italy and Spain. The material from the prospective study consisted of cDNA or gDNA derived from T cells, B-cell-depleted T cells, or PBMCs. The dataset comprised deeply sampled blood TCRbeta repertoires from subjects exposed to, actively infected with, or recovered from COVID-19. The repertoires were released in a freely available public database meant as a resource for research on the immune response to SARS-CoV-2. Samples came from the ongoing ImmuneRACE study (first 160 participants) plus 1,254 subjects from 6 global collaborators. Sample metadata almost always included a de-identified subject ID, COVID-19 status, age in years and sex. Where available, HLA class I and class II types were taken from metadata supplied by the sample provider and were not determined by assay-based typing. On the study overall, not on this receptor specifically: The quantity of clinical and demographic metadata differed by source and by participant and was supplied without curation.

The germline V gene supplies CDR1 MDHEN and CDR2 SYDVKM. V is pared back by 6 bases and J by 10 bases, with 15 bases lying between the germline termini. The CDR3 runs 12 amino acids, cysteine and phenylalanine included. The retained sequence is limited to the CDR3, 36 bases, with the frame set at the first base. Collaborating institutions collected whole blood in K2EDTA tubes following their own protocols. For TCRbeta analysis, collaborators shipped samples in one of three forms: frozen whole blood, isolated PBMCs, or DNA extracted from either of those sample types. The immunoSEQ Assay, a bias-controlled multiplex PCR, was used to amplify TCRbeta CDR3 regions from genomic DNA. As for the original processing: The number of nucleated cells in each sample was estimated from the amplification of reference gene primers within the assay. Sequence reads were collapsed and filtered to measure the absolute abundance of every unique TCRbeta CDR3 rearrangement. For each sample, productive Simpson clonality was calculated by taking the square root of Simpson's diversity index across productive rearrangements. TCRdb took this table from immuneACCESS and kept in-frame rearrangements with V and J called. Such tables lack part of the clones; where checked against another copy, unresolved V genes explain under half of the gap, and the rest is unexplained. The DNA was the basis for D and trimming; V, J and clone size are from that table. Counted in this sample were around 240,000 clones; around 83% of them appeared once. About 0.91% of the sample goes to the ten largest clones.

The chain is made from TRBV28 and TRBJ1-1; no D gene is confidently identified. This clonotype was obtained from a man aged 40-55 years with acute or convalescent COVID-19. The sample consisted of peripheral blood. The sequenced DNA is TGTGCCAGCAGCCTCTGGAACAGTAGAGCTTTCTTT. Its translation reads: CASSLWNSRAFF.